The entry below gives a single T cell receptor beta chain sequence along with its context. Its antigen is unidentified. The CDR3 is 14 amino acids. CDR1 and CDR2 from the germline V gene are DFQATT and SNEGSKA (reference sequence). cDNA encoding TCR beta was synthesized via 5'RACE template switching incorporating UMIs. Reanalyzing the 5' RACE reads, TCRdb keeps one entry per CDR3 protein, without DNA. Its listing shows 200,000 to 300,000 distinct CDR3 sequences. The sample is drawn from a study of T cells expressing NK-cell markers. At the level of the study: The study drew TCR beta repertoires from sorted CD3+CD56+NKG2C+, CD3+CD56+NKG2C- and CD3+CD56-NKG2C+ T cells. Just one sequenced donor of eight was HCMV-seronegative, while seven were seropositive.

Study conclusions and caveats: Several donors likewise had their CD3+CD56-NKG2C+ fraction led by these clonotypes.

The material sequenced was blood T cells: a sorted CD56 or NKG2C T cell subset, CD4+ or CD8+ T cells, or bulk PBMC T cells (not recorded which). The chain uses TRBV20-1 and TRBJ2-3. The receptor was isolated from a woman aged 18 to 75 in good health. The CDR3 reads CSARGVTSTDTQYF.